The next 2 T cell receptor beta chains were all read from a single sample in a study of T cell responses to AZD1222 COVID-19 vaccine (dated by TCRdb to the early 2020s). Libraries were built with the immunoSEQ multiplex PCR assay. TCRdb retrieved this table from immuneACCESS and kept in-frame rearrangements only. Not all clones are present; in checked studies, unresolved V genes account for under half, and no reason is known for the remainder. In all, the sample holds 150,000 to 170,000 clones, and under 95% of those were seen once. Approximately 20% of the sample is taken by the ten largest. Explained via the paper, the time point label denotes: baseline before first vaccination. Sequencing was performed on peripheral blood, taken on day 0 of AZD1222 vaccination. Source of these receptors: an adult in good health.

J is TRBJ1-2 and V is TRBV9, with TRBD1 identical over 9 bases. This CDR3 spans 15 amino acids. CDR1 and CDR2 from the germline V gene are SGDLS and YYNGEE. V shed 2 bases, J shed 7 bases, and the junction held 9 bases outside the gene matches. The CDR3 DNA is TGTGCCAGCAGCGTCACGGGACAGGGCACGGGTGGCTACACCTTC. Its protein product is CASSVTGQGTGGYTF.

As DNA, the CDR3 is TGTGCCAGCAGTCCCTCGAATGGGGCTGGGGCCAACGTCCTGACTTTC. This translates into CASSPSNGAGANVLTF. The V call is TRBV6-4, the J call TRBJ2-6; the D is unclear. The V gene's germline CDR1 is MRHNA and CDR2 SNTAGT. V was pared by 5 bases and J by 2 bases, with 13 bases between. This CDR3 region has 16 residues.